Presented here are 2 T cell receptor beta chains from one specimen sequenced in a study of T cell responses to AZD1222 COVID-19 vaccine. The protocol was immunoSEQ multiplex PCR, while the TCRdb copy is restricted to in-frame clones and leaves out a portion. The sample carries about 150,000 clones, 88% recorded once. Sequencing used peripheral blood, obtained on day 0 of AZD1222 vaccination. The receptors come from an adult in good health.

J is TRBJ1-1 and V is TRBV6-1, with a weak D call TRBD1 (5 bases). The CDR3 spans 14 residues. Germline V gene lookup returns CDR1 MNHNS and CDR2 SASEGT. Trimming cost V 1 base and J 0 bases, with 6 bases left between them. The CDR3 DNA reads TGTGCCAGCAGTGAAGGAGGGGTGAACACTGAAGCTTTCTTT. The encoded protein is CASSEGGVNTEAFF.

The chain combines TRBV15 with TRBJ2-2; D gene unclear. Germline V gives CDR1 LNHNV, CDR2 YYDKDF (reference sequence). This CDR3 comprises 12 residues. V dropped 1 base and J dropped 4 bases, with 1 base sitting between them. The CDR3 bases are TGTGCCACCAGCAGAGGCACCGGGGAGCTGTTTTTT. Translation gives CATSRGTGELFF.